The 26 T cell receptor beta chains below all came from one sample that was sequenced in a study of T-cell reconstitution after alpha-beta-depleted transplantation in children. The TCRbeta library incorporated unique molecular identifiers. From the PCR reads, TCRdb called clonotypes with MiXCR, one entry per CDR3 protein. The profile shows around 420,000 distinct CDR3 sequences, around 15% of them singletons. The input for sequencing was PBMCs, mostly from graft donor cells, taken 360 days after TCRalphabeta/CD19-depleted stem cell transplant. Every receptor here comes from a boy in the first two years of life who had a stem cell transplant for Wiskott-Aldrich syndrome, so the T cells may come from the graft donor.

V and J are TRBV12-3 or TRBV12-4 and TRBJ2-1; 10 bases agree with TRBD2. Trimming removed 6 bases from V and 4 bases from J; junction bases left unmatched: 9. The CDR3 length is 16 residues. Here the CDR3 reads CASRKTGTSDYNEQFF. CDR3 in DNA: TGTGCCAGCAGAAAAACCGGGACTAGCGATTACAATGAGCAGTTCTTC.

The CDR3 nucleotides are TGTGCCAGCAGTGATCCGGCATCGCTGGTCAACGTCCTGACTTTC. This translates into CASSDPASLVNVLTF. The chain uses TRBV25-1 and TRBJ2-6, with D unresolved. CDR3 length: 15 amino acids. V lost 3 bases and J 9 bases, leaving 15 bases between the germline ends. The germline gives CDR1 MGHDK, CDR2 SYGVNS.

This rearrangement joins TRBV12-3 or TRBV12-4 to TRBJ2-1; D uncertain. The CDR3 contains 16 residues. Trimming left V 3 bases short and J 7 bases short, with 19 bases between. As DNA, the CDR3 is TGTGCCAGCAGTTTCAGATGGGCCTATTTGAGGAATGAGCAGTTCTTC. This codes for CASSFRWAYLRNEQFF.

This rearrangement joins TRBV9 to TRBJ2-5; D possibly corresponds to TRBD2 (6 bases). The CDR3 runs 15 residues. Germline CDR1 reads SGDLS; CDR2 reads YYNGEE. Trimming cost V 3 bases and J 3 bases, with 15 bases left between them. The CDR3 sequence is CASSAWGRREETQYF. The CDR3 region has the DNA TGTGCCAGCAGCGCCTGGGGCAGGAGGGAAGAGACCCAGTACTTC.

The chain is built from TRBV29-1 and TRBJ2-7; D gene uncertain. This CDR3 is 10 amino acids long. CDR1 and CDR2 from the germline V gene are SQVTM and ANQGSEA. Trimming stripped 6 bases from V and 7 bases from J, with 10 bases between. The CDR3 region is CSVAIEEQYF. The CDR3 region has the DNA TGCAGCGTCGCCATAGAGGAGCAGTACTTC.

This clonotype was counted at least ten times. V gene TRBV4-3 combines with J gene TRBJ2-2; 12 positions match TRBD2. Germline V gene sequence: CDR1 LGHNA, CDR2 YSLEER. Trimming at V came to 0 bases and at J to 2 bases, leaving 4 bases not matched to a gene. There are 18 residues in the CDR3. CDR3 protein: CASSQDWGLAGNTGELFF. Written as DNA, the CDR3 is TGCGCCAGCAGCCAAGATTGGGGACTAGCGGGTAACACCGGGGAGCTGTTTTTT.

V gene TRBV4-1 combines with J gene TRBJ2-3, with 8 nucleotides matching TRBD2. Germline CDR1 and CDR2: MGHRA and YSYEKL. This CDR3 contains 20 residues. V was pared by 0 bases and J by 1 base, with 15 bases of the junction left unmatched. The CDR3 is CASSQDRRGLVGIGTDTQYF. The DNA for the CDR3 is TGCGCCAGCAGCCAAGACCGCAGGGGACTAGTTGGGATCGGCACAGATACGCAGTATTTT.

Here the CDR3 reads CASTDWGGTGELFF. CDR3 sequence (DNA): TGTGCCAGCACCGATTGGGGGGGCACCGGGGAGCTGTTTTTT. The chain couples TRBV12-3 or TRBV12-4 to TRBJ2-2; 7 positions match TRBD2. V lost 7 bases, J lost 4 bases, and 6 bases stayed unmatched. This CDR3 is 14 amino acids long.

J is TRBJ2-4 and V is TRBV9; D perhaps matches TRBD1 (6 bases). The V gene's germline CDR1 is SGDLS and CDR2 YYNGEE. The CDR3 length is 16 residues. V was trimmed by 3 bases and J by 8 bases, leaving 21 bases between them. The CDR3 sequence is CASSALNRVLMDIQYF. The CDR3 coding sequence is TGTGCCAGCAGCGCCTTAAACAGGGTGCTGATGGACATTCAGTACTTC.

This clonotype has a handful of counts. The rearrangement uses TRBV29-1 and TRBJ2-4, with D possibly being TRBD2 (6 bases). CDR1 is SQVTM and CDR2 is ANQGSEA in the germline V gene. The CDR3 extends over 14 amino acids. V was trimmed by 6 bases and J by 0 bases, leaving 12 bases between them. DNA for the CDR3: TGCAGCGTGACGGTTAGCGGAGCCAAAAACATTCAGTACTTC. Amino acid sequence: CSVTVSGAKNIQYF. The full variable domain, in which reference TRBV29-1 and TRBJ2-4 provide the parts outside the CDR3, is SAVISQKPSRDICQRGTSLTIQCQVDSQVTMMFWYRQQPGQSLTLIATANQGSEATYESGFVIDKFPISRPNLTFSTLTVSNMSPEDSSIYLCSVTVSGAKNIQYFGAGTRLSVL.

The V call is TRBV5-1, the J call TRBJ2-3; 11 bases map to TRBD2. V lost 4 bases and J lost 2; bases outside the gene matches: 6. The germline CDR1 and CDR2 sequences are SGHRS and YFSETQ. The CDR3 totals 16 residues. The chain's CDR3 is CASSMALAGATDTQYF. The CDR3 coding sequence is TGCGCCAGCAGCATGGCACTAGCGGGAGCCACAGATACGCAGTATTTT.

This clonotype was observed many times. CDR3 in DNA: TGCAGTGCTAGACCGCCGGGACTAGCCTTATACAATGAGCAGTTCTTC. The encoded protein is CSARPPGLALYNEQFF. V gene TRBV20-1 combines with J gene TRBJ2-1, with 9 bases identical to TRBD2. The CDR3 loop spans 16 amino acids. Germline values: CDR1 DFQATT, CDR2 SNEGSKA (reference sequence). Trimming took 2 bases from V and 4 from J; bases not matched to a gene: 9.

This clonotype has more than one count but fewer than ten. V is TRBV24-1 and J is TRBJ2-3; 8 nucleotides line up with TRBD1. CDR3 length equals 16 residues. CDR1 and CDR2 from the germline V gene are KGHDR and SFDVKD. The trim removed 4 bases at V and 2 bases at J, leaving 7 bases unmatched. Here the CDR3 DNA reads TGTGCCACCAGTGACCGCCTGGGACAGGACACAGATACGCAGTATTTT. Translation: CATSDRLGQDTDTQYF.

This clonotype was counted a few times. The chain carries TRBV5-1 and TRBJ1-5; D is perhaps TRBD1 (5 bases). This CDR3 has 15 amino acids. The V end lost 1 base, the J end lost 4 bases, and 12 bases lay between the germline ends. Germline V lookup: CDR1 SGHRS, CDR2 YFSETQ. The chain's CDR3 is CASSLRGAPNQPQHF. CDR3 sequence (DNA): TGCGCCAGCAGCTTGAGAGGGGCTCCTAATCAGCCCCAGCATTTT. Full variable domain (outside the CDR3, taken from reference TRBV5-1 and TRBJ1-5): KAGVTQTPRYLIKTRGQQVTLSCSPISGHRSVSWYQQTPGQGLQFLFEYFSETQRNKGNFPGRFSGRQFSNSRSEMNVSTLELGDSALYLCASSLRGAPNQPQHFGDGTRLSIL.

J is TRBJ2-1 and V is TRBV5-5, with D uncertain. The CDR3 has 15 residues. V was clipped by 0 bases and J by 4 bases, with 11 bases between them. Germline V lookup: CDR1 SGHKS, CDR2 YYEKEE (reference sequence). For the CDR3, the DNA is TGTGCCAGCAGCTTGGCGTCTGGTCTGTACAATGAGCAGTTCTTC. It is translated as CASSLASGLYNEQFF.

CDR3 coding DNA: TGCGCCAGCAGCCCAGGGGCAGGGTTTTTCACTGAAGCTTTCTTT. Protein: CASSPGAGFFTEAFF. The rearrangement uses TRBV4-3 and TRBJ1-1, with D possibly matching TRBD1 (6 bases). This CDR3 has 15 amino acids. With 4 bases removed from V and 4 bases from J, the gap between germline ends came to 16 bases. The germline CDR1 and CDR2 sequences are LGHNA and YSLEER.

The CDR3 bases are TGTGCCAGCAGTGAATCCCCACTAGCGGGAGGGACCCAAGAGACCCAGTACTTC. Translation gives CASSESPLAGGTQETQYF. The chain has TRBV6-1 and TRBJ2-5, with 13 nucleotides matching TRBD2. From germline, CDR1 is MNHNS and CDR2 SASEGT. The CDR3 runs to 18 residues. Trimming at V came to 2 bases and at J to 1 base, leaving 7 bases not matched to a gene.

This clonotype was recorded a few times. The CDR3 bases are TGCAGCGTTGAGGGTAGGACAGATACGCAGTATTTT. It is translated as CSVEGRTDTQYF. The chain has TRBV29-1 and TRBJ2-3; D is undetermined. V shed 3 bases and J shed 3 bases, with 7 bases lying between them. CDR3 length: 12 amino acids. The germline V gene encodes CDR1 SQVTM and CDR2 ANQGSEA.

This clonotype was counted a few times. The V gene is TRBV5-1, the J gene TRBJ2-5; no definite D call. CDR1 and CDR2 from the germline V gene are SGHRS and YFSETQ. V was pared by 4 bases and J by 4 bases, with 17 bases between. CDR3 length equals 15 residues. The CDR3 region has the DNA TGCGCCAGCAGCCCCTGGGGTGGTGGACGAGAGACCCAGTACTTC. Protein sequence: CASSPWGGGRETQYF.

Only a few counts were recorded for this clonotype. The CDR3 loop is CAISDRRQGANEQYF. The CDR3 region has the DNA TGTGCCATCAGTGACCGCAGACAGGGGGCGAACGAGCAGTACTTC. The chain combines TRBV10-3 with TRBJ2-7, with 10 bases matching TRBD1. CDR1 and CDR2 from the germline V gene are ENHRY and SYGVKD. V shed 3 bases and J 5 bases; nucleotides not matched to a gene: 7. The CDR3 length is 15 residues.

J is TRBJ2-3 and V is TRBV9; D not resolved. Trimming left V 0 bases short and J 4 bases short, with 12 bases between. Germline V gives CDR1 SGDLS, CDR2 YYNGEE. There are 15 residues in the CDR3. DNA of the CDR3: TGTGCCAGCAGCGTAGCTCTTTGGGTGGCAGATACGCAGTATTTT. Residues: CASSVALWVADTQYF.

The J gene is TRBJ1-1, the V gene TRBV5-1; 8 bases align to TRBD1. V was pared by 0 bases and J by 4 bases, with 8 bases of the junction left unmatched. CDR1 is SGHRS, CDR2 YFSETQ, per germline. The CDR3 length is 16 residues. The CDR3 is CASSLAAGGPGTEAFF. CDR3 nucleotide sequence: TGCGCCAGCAGCTTGGCCGCAGGGGGCCCTGGCACTGAAGCTTTCTTT.

V gene TRBV5-6 combines with J gene TRBJ2-7; a weak D match, TRBD2 (6 bases). Germline lookup yields CDR1 SGHDT and CDR2 YYEEEE. The CDR3 extends over 15 amino acids. The V and J ends lost 0 bases and 0 bases respectively, with 10 bases between them. DNA for the CDR3: TGTGCCAGCAGCTTGGCCGGGAGCCACTCCTACGAGCAGTACTTC. This gives the protein CASSLAGSHSYEQYF.

The rearrangement joins TRBV20-1 to TRBJ2-7; D is possibly TRBD1 (5 bases). V gave up 6 bases and J gave up 2 bases, with 14 bases separating them. The CDR3 contains 13 residues. CDR1 and CDR2 (germline): DFQATT, SNEGSKA (reference sequence). CDR3 residues: CSARSRGTYEQYF. The CDR3, as DNA: TGCAGTGCCCGCTCAAGGGGCACCTACGAGCAGTACTTC.

This clonotype was counted a single time. The CDR3 nucleotides read TGTGCCAGCAGCTCCACCGGGACTAGCGCCCAGACTACGCAGTATTTT. This encodes CASSSTGTSAQTTQYF. The chain carries TRBV7-2 and TRBJ2-3; 10 nucleotides align to TRBD2. V lost 4 bases and J lost 8; bases outside the gene matches: 12. Germline CDR1 SGHTA, CDR2 FQGNSA. This CDR3 is built from 16 residues.

This clonotype has more than one count but fewer than ten. The rearrangement uses TRBV4-3 and TRBJ2-3, with 8 bases fitting TRBD2. The V and J ends lost 2 bases and 4 bases, in that order; junction bases with no gene match: 17. This CDR3 region has 19 residues. Germline-derived CDR1 and CDR2 are LGHNA and YSLEER. The CDR3 coding sequence is TGCGCCAGCAGCCAACCCAATAGCGGGAATTTAGGGTCTCCAGATACGCAGTATTTT. Protein product: CASSQPNSGNLGSPDTQYF.